This T cell receptor (beta chain) was documented in a study of blood T cells in healthy people across ages. The use of a sample-barcoded 5' primer and a J-beta primer mix characterized a second PCR of about 6 to 12 cycles. MiXCR was run by TCRdb on the 5' RACE reads, yielding one entry per CDR3 protein. This sample yields approximately 1,000,000 distinct CDR3 sequences, of which 45% are seen a single time; 18% belongs to the top ten. This clonotype was found a few times. V lost 5 bases to trimming and J lost 5 bases, with 20 bases between them. CDR3 length equals 16 residues. Per the germline V gene, CDR1 is SEHNR and CDR2 is FQNEAQ (reference sequence).

This TCR was recovered from a woman in her sixties in good health. The sample comprised blood. The gene calls are TRBV7-9 and TRBJ2-3; unclear D gene. CDR3 DNA sequence: TGTGCCAGCAGCCCCCCTCGACTCGGAGTTGAAGATACGCAGTATTTT. It specifies CASSPPRLGVEDTQYF.